The 8 T cell receptor beta chains below all came from one sample that was sequenced in a study of T cell repertoires in cytomegalovirus infection. TCRdb recomputed calls from the reads with MiXCR, one row per CDR3 protein. The sample holds over 250,000 distinct CDR3 sequences; roughly a quarter are singletons and the top ten take approximately 14%. Sequenced input: PBMCs. The receptors come from a human donor in good health (CMV status not recorded). Some clones in this sample may be carry-over from other donors' samples.

V is TRBV20-1 and J is TRBJ1-6; D not resolved. The V and J ends lost 3 bases and 0 bases respectively, with 9 bases between them. Germline V gene sequence: CDR1 DFQATT, CDR2 SNEGSKA (reference sequence). CDR3 length equals 15 residues. For the CDR3, the DNA is TGCAGTGCTAGGGAGTACAGCTCCTATAATTCACCCCTCCACTTT. It translates to CSAREYSSYNSPLHF.

The chain uses TRBV7-3 and TRBJ1-2; maybe TRBD1 (6 bases). Germline assignment: CDR1 SGHTA and CDR2 FQGTGA. The CDR3 loop spans 13 amino acids. Trimming took off 5 bases at V and 4 bases at J, with 11 bases between the two ends. In DNA form, the CDR3 reads TGTGCCAGCAGCCCGGACAGTTCCTATGGCTACACCTTC. Its protein is CASSPDSSYGYTF.

A few counts support this clonotype. The V and J genes are TRBV6-2 or TRBV6-3 and TRBJ2-7, with D possibly TRBD2 on 6 matching bases. This CDR3 has 17 residues. V was pared by 2 bases and J by 7 bases, with 24 bases between. Germline loops: CDR1 MNHEY, CDR2 SVGEGT. CDR3 coding DNA: TGTGCCAGCAGTTACCCGCCGTTAGGGACTGCGCCGGGGGAGCAGTACTTC. Its protein is CASSYPPLGTAPGEQYF.

This clonotype has only a few counts. The V gene is TRBV11-3, the J gene TRBJ2-4, with 12 bases fitting TRBD2. The CDR3 length is 13 residues. Germline values: CDR1 SGHNT, CDR2 YENEEA. J lost 15 bases, V lost 1 base, and 4 bases had no gene match. The CDR3 DNA reads TGTGCCAGCAGCTTAGGACTAGCGGGAGCTTCGTACTTC. Translated: CASSLGLAGASYF.

This clonotype turned up a few times. The V and J genes are TRBV25-1 and TRBJ2-1; 10 bases fit TRBD2. Germline CDR1 is MGHDK and CDR2 is SYGVNS. V lost 4 bases to trimming and J lost 5 bases; unmatched junction nucleotides: 5. The CDR3 extends over 15 amino acids. The CDR3 region is CASSASGRAHNEQFF. In DNA form, the CDR3 reads TGTGCCAGCAGTGCCAGCGGGAGGGCCCACAATGAGCAGTTCTTC.

The chain is built from TRBV5-1 and TRBJ1-4; TRBD1 matches 7 bases. The CDR3 spans 14 residues. Per germline, CDR1 SGHRS and CDR2 YFSETQ. V was clipped by 4 bases and J by 8 bases; unmatched bases: 8. CDR3 loop: CASSPTGSKEKLFF. CDR3 nucleotide sequence: TGCGCCAGCAGCCCGACAGGGAGTAAAGAAAAACTGTTTTTT.

This clonotype was seen a few times. This rearrangement joins TRBV5-5 to TRBJ2-7; 9 bases match TRBD1. The length of the CDR3 is 15 residues. The V segment lost 5 bases and the J segment 4 bases; nucleotides outside the gene matches: 10. CDR1 and CDR2 (germline): SGHKS, YYEKEE (reference sequence). CDR3 region: CASSQTPGQGYEQYF. CDR3 sequence (DNA): TGTGCCAGCAGTCAGACACCGGGACAGGGTTACGAGCAGTACTTC.

This clonotype was counted between two and nine times. V is TRBV6-5 and J is TRBJ2-5; 9 nucleotides agree with TRBD1. CDR3 length equals 15 residues. The V gene end was trimmed by 7 bases and the J gene end by 4 bases; junction bases not matched to a gene: 10. CDR1 is MNHEY, CDR2 SVGAGI, per germline. The CDR3 reads CASTNRDRVPETQYF. The CDR3 coding sequence is TGTGCCAGCACCAACCGGGACAGGGTCCCAGAGACCCAGTACTTC.